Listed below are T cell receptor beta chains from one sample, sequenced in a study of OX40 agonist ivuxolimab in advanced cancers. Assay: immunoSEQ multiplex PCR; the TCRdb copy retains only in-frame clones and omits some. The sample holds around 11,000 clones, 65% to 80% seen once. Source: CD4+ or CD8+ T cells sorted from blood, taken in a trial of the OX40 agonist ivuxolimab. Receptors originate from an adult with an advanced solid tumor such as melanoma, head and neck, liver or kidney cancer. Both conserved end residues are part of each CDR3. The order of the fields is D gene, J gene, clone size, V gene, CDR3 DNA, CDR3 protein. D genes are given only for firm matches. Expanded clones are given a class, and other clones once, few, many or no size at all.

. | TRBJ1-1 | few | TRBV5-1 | TGCGCCAGCAGCTTCGGTTACGAAGCTTTCTTT | CASSFGYEAFF
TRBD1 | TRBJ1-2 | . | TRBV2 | TGTGCCAGCAGTGACTCCCGGGACAGCCCCTATGGCTACACCTTC | CASSDSRDSPYGYTF
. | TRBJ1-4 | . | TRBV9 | TGTGCCAGCAGCGTACTGGGGGCGAATGAAAAACTGTTTTTT | CASSVLGANEKLFF
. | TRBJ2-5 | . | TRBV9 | TGTGCCAGCAGCGTAGCTGGCAGAGGGACCCAGTACTTC | CASSVAGRGTQYF
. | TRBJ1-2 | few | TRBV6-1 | TGTGCCAGCAGTGAAAATGGGGAAACGAGCGGCTACACCTTC | CASSENGETSGYTF
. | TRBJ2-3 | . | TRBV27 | TGTGCCAGCAGTTTTAGGACCACAGATACGCAGTATTTT | CASSFRTTDTQYF
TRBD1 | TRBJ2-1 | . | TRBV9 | TGTGCCAGCAGCGTGCAGGGGGATGGGTCCTACAATGAGCAGTTCTTC | CASSVQGDGSYNEQFF
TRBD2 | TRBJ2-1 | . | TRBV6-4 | TGTGCCAGCAGTGCGTCGGCGGGGGAACACAATGAGCAGTTCTTC | CASSASAGEHNEQFF
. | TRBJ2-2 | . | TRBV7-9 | TGTGCCAGCAGCCCTACACTGGACACCGGGGAGCTGTTTTTT | CASSPTLDTGELFF
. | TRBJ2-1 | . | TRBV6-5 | TGTGCCAGCAGTTACGGCAGCCATGAGCAGTTCTTC | CASSYGSHEQFF
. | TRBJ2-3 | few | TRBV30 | TGTGCCTGCCTCCAAGATACGCAGTATTTT | CACLQDTQYF
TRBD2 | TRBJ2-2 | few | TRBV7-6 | TGTGCCAGCAGCCCTAGCGGGAGTCTGAGCGGGGAGCTGTTTTTT | CASSPSGSLSGELFF
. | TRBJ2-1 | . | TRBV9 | TGTGCCAGCAGCGTATATAGCGATGAGCAGTTCTTC | CASSVYSDEQFF
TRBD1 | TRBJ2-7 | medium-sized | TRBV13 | TGTGCCAGCAGCCCCCGACAGGGAGCGTACGAGCAGTACTTC | CASSPRQGAYEQYF
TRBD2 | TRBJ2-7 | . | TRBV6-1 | TGTGCCAGCAGTTCTGCGGGGGGGGGATCCTACGAGCAGTACTTC | CASSSAGGGSYEQYF
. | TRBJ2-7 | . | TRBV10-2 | TGCGCCAGCCTCGGTCGGTCTACCTACGAGCAGTACTTC | CASLGRSTYEQYF
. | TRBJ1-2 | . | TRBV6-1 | TGTGCCAGCAGCAATTATGGCTACACCTTC | CASSNYGYTF
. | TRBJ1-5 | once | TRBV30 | TGTGCCTGGAGAGATCGAGGACAGTTCAATCAGCCCCAGCATTTT | CAWRDRGQFNQPQHF
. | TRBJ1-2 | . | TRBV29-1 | TGCAGCGTTGAAGATCAGGGTTTGGAGGGTGGCTACACCTTC | CSVEDQGLEGGYTF
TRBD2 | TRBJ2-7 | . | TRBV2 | TGTGCCAGCAGCCAAGAGGAAGCGGGGGCCCGCTACGAGCAGTACTTC | CASSQEEAGARYEQYF
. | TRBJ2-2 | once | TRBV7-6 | TGTGCCAGCAGCTTATTGGTGAACACCGGGGAGCTGTTTTTT | CASSLLVNTGELFF
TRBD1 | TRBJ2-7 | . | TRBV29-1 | TGCAGCGCCGTTACAGGGGGCAGCTACGAGCAGTACTTC | CSAVTGGSYEQYF
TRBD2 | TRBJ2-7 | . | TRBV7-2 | TGTGCCAGCAGCCAAGAGGAAGCGGGGGCCCGCTACGAGCAGTACTTC | CASSQEEAGARYEQYF
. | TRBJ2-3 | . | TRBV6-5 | TGTGCCAGCAGTTACTCGGGAGATACGCAGTATTTT | CASSYSGDTQYF
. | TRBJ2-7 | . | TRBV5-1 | TGCGCCAGCAGCTTGGTTAGCGCCCTCGACGAGCAGTACTTC | CASSLVSALDEQYF
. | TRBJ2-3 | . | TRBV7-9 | TGTGCCAGCAGCCCTCCTTTGTTTGCAGATACGCAGTATTTT | CASSPPLFADTQYF
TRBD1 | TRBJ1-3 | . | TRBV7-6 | TGTGCCAGCAGCTTGACAGGGCTCTCTGGAAACACCATATATTTT | CASSLTGLSGNTIYF
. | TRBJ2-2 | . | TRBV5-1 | TGCGCCAGCAGCCCAGGGGTGTCCAACACCGGGGAGCTGTTTTTT | CASSPGVSNTGELFF
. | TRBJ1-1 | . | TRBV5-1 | TGCGCCAGCAGCCCGGGAACTGAAGCTTTCTTT | CASSPGTEAFF
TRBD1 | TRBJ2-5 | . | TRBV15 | TGTGCCACCAGCAGAGATACGACAGGGTCGGAGACCCAGTACTTC | CATSRDTTGSETQYF
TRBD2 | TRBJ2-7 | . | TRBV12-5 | TGTGCTAGTGGATTAGCGGGAGAGTTATACGAGCAGTACTTC | CASGLAGELYEQYF
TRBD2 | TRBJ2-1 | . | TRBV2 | TGTGCCAGCAGGGCTAGCGGGAGAGGCAATGAGCAGTTCTTC | CASRASGRGNEQFF
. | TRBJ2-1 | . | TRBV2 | TGTGCCAGCAGTGAAGACCTAGCGACATCCATCAATGAGCAGTTCTTC | CASSEDLATSINEQFF